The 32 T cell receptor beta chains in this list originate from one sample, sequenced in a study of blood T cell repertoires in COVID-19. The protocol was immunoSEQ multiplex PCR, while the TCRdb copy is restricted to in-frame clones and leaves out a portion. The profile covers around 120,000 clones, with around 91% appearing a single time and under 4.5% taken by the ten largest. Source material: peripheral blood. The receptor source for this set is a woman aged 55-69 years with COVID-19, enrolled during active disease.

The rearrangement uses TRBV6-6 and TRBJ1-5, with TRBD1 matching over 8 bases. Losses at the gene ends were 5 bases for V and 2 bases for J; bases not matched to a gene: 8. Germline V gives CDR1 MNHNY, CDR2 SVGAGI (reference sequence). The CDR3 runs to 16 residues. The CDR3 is CASSPTGGDGNQPQHF. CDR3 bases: TGTGCCAGCAGTCCTACAGGGGGTGACGGCAATCAGCCCCAGCATTTT.

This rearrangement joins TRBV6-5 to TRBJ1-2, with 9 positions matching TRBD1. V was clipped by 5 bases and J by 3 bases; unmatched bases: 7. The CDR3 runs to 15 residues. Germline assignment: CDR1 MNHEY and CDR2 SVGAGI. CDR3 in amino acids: CASSPPGQGHYGYTF. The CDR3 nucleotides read TGTGCCAGCAGTCCACCGGGACAGGGACACTATGGCTACACCTTC.

The CDR3 bases are TGTGCCAGCAGCTTATCGGGGACTCTCACCTACGAGCAGTACTTC. This sequence encodes CASSLSGTLTYEQYF. The genes are TRBV7-3 and TRBJ2-7; weak D call: TRBD2 (6 bases). This CDR3 has 15 residues. Germline CDR1 reads SGHTA; CDR2 reads FQGTGA. Between the trimmed V and J ends, which lost 2 bases and 2 bases, there was a span of 13 bases.

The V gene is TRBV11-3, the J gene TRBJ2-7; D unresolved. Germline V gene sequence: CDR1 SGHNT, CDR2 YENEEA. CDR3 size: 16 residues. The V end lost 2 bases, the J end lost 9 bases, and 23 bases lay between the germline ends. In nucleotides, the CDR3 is TGTGCCAGCAGCTTACCGCCCCCAGGCGATTGTATTGGGCAGTACTTC. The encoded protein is CASSLPPPGDCIGQYF.

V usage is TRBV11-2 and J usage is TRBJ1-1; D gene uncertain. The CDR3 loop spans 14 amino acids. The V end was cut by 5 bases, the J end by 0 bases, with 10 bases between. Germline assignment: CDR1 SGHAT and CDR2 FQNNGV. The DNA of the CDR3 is TGTGCCAGCAGCCCCAGGATCATGAACACTGAAGCTTTCTTT. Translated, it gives CASSPRIMNTEAFF.

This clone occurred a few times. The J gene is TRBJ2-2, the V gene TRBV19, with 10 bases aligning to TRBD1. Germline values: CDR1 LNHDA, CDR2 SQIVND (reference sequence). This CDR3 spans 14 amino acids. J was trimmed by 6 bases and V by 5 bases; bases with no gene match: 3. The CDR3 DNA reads TGTGCCAGTAGTGGGACAGGGGTTGCCGGGGAGCTGTTTTTT. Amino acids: CASSGTGVAGELFF.

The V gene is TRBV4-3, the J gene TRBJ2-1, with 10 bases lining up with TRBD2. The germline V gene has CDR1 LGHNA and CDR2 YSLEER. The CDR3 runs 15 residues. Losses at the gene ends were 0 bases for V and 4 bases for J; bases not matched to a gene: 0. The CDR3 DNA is TGCGCCAGCAGCCAAGATAGCGGGGGGTACAATGAGCAGTTCTTC. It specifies CASSQDSGGYNEQFF.

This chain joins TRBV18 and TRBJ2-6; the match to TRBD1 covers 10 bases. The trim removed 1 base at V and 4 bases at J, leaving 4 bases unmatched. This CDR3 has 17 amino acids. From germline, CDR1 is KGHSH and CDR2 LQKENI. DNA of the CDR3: TGTGCCAGCTCACCACTCGACAGGGGGCGCGGGGCCAACGTCCTGACTTTC. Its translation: CASSPLDRGRGANVLTF.

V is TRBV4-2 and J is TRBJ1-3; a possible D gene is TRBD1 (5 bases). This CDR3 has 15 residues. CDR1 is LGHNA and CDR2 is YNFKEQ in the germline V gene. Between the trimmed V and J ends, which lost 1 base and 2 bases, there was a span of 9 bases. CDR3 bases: TGTGCCAGCAGCCAAGGTACGGGGGCTGGAAACACCATATATTTT. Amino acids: CASSQGTGAGNTIYF.

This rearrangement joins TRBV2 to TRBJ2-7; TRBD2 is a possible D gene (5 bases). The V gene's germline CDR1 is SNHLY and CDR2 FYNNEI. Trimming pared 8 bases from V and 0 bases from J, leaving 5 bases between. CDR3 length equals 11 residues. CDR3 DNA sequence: TGTGCCAGCGACTACTCCTACGAGCAGTACTTC. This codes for CASDYSYEQYF.

As DNA, the CDR3 is TGTGCCATCAGTCGACAGGCCCAGAACACCGGGGAGCTGTTTTTT. Residues: CAISRQAQNTGELFF. The chain has TRBV10-3 and TRBJ2-2; D might be TRBD1 (6 bases). From germline, CDR1 is ENHRY and CDR2 SYGVKD. The length of the CDR3 is 15 residues. V was shortened by 5 bases and J by 1 base, with 11 bases between the two germline ends.

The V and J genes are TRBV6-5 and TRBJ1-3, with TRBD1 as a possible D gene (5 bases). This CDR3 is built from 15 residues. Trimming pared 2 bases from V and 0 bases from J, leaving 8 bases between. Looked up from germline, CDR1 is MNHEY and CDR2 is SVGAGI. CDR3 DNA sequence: TGTGCCAGCAGTTACGGAGGGGACTCTGGAAACACCATATATTTT. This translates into CASSYGGDSGNTIYF.

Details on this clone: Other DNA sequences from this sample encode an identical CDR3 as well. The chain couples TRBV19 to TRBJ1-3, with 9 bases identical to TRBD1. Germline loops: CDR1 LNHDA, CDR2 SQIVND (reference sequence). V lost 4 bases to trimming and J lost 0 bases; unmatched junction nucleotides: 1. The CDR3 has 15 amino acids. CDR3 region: CASSTQGASGNTIYF. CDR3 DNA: TGTGCCAGTAGTACACAGGGGGCCTCTGGAAACACCATATATTTT.

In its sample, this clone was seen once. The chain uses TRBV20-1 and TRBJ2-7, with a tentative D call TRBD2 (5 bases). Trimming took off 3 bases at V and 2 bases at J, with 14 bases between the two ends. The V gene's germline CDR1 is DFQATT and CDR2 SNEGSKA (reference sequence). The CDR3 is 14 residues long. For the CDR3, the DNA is TGCAGTGCTAGTTTGGGCGGGCGGACCTACGAGCAGTACTTC. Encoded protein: CSASLGGRTYEQYF.

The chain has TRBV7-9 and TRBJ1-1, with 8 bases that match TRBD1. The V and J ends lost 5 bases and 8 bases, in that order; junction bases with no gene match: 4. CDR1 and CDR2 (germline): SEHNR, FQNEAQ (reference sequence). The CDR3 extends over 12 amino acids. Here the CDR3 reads CASSGRTGEAFF. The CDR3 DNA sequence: TGTGCCAGCAGCGGTCGGACAGGGGAAGCTTTCTTT.

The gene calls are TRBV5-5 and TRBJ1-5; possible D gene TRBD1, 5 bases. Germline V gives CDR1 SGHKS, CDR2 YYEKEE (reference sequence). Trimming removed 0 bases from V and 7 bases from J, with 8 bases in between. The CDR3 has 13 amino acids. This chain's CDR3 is CASSLAGGQPQHF. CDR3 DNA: TGTGCCAGCAGCTTGGCGGGGGGACAGCCCCAGCATTTT.

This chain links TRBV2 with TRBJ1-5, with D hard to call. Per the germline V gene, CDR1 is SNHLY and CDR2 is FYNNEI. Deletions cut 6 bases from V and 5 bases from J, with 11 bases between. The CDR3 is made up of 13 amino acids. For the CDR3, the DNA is TGTGCCAGCAGAAGCGGGCTTCATCAGCCCCAGCATTTT. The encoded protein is CASRSGLHQPQHF.

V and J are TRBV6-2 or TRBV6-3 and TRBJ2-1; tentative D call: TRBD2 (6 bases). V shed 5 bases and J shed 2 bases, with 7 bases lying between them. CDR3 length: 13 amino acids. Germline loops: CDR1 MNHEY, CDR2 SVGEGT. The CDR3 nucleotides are TGTGCCAGCAGTCCGGGGGCCTACAATGAGCAGTTCTTC. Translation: CASSPGAYNEQFF.

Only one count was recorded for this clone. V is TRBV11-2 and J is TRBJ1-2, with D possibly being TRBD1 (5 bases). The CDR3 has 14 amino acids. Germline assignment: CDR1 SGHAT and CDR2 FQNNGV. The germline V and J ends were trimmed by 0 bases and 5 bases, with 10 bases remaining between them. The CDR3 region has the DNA TGTGCCAGCAGCTTAGAGGGGCCGTTATATGGCTACACCTTC. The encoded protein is CASSLEGPLYGYTF.

The CDR3 sequence is CASSTRQDRLNQPQHF. The CDR3 DNA follows: TGTGCCAGTAGTACGCGCCAGGACAGGCTCAATCAGCCCCAGCATTTT. V and J are TRBV19 and TRBJ1-5; 7 nucleotides agree with TRBD1. Germline V gene lookup returns CDR1 LNHDA and CDR2 SQIVND (reference sequence). Trimming cost V 4 bases and J 3 bases; bases outside gene matches: 9. The CDR3 totals 16 residues.

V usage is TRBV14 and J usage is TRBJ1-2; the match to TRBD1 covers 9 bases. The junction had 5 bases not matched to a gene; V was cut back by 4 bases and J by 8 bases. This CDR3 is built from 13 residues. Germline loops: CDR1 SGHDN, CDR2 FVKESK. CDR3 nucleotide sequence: TGTGCCAGCAGCCGGGACAGGGACACCGGCTACACCTTC. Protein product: CASSRDRDTGYTF.

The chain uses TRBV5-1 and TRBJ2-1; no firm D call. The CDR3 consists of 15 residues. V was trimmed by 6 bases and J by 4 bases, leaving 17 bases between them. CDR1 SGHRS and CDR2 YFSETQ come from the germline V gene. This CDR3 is CASTSTSNPYNEQFF. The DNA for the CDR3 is TGCGCCAGCACCTCCACCAGTAACCCATACAATGAGCAGTTCTTC.

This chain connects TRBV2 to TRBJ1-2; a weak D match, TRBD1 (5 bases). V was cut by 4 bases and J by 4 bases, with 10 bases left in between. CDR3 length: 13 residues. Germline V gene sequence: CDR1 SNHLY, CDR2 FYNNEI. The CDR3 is CASSVVGGYGYTF. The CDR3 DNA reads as TGTGCCAGCAGTGTAGTCGGGGGCTATGGCTACACCTTC.

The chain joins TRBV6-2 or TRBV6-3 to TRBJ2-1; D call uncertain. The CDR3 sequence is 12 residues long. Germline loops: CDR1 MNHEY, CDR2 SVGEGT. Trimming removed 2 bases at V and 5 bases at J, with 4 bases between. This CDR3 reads CASSYINNEQFF. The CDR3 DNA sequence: TGTGCCAGCAGTTACATCAACAATGAGCAGTTCTTC.

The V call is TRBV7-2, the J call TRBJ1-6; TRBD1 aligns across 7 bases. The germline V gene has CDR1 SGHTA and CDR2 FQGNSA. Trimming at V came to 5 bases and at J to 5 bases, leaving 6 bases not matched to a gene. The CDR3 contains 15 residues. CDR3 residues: CASSPTGTDNSPLHF. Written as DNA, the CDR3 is TGTGCCAGCAGCCCTACCGGGACAGATAATTCACCCCTCCACTTT.

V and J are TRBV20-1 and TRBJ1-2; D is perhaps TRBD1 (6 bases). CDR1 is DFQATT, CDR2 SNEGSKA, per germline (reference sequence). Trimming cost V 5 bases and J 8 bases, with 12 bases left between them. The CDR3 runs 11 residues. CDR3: CSASQGYGYTF. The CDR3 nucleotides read TGCAGTGCTTCTCAGGGGTACGGCTACACCTTC.

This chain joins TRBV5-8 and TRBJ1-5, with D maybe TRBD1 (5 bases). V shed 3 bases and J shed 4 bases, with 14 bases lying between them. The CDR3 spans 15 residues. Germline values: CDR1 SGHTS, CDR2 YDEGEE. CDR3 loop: CASSWGGLNNQPQHF. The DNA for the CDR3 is TGTGCCAGCAGCTGGGGGGGTTTGAATAATCAGCCCCAGCATTTT.

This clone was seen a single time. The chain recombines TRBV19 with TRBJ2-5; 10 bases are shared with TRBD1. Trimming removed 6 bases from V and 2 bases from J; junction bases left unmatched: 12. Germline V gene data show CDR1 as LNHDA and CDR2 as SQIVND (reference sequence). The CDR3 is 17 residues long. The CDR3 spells CASSTTQGQGTQETQYF. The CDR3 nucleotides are TGTGCCAGTAGCACCACCCAGGGACAGGGGACGCAAGAGACCCAGTACTTC. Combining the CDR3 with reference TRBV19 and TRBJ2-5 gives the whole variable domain DGGITQSPKYLFRKEGQNVTLSCEQNLNHDAMYWYRQDPGQGLRLIYYSQIVNDFQKGDIAEGYSVSREKKESFPLTVTSAQKNPTAFYLCASSTTQGQGTQETQYFGPGTRLLVL.

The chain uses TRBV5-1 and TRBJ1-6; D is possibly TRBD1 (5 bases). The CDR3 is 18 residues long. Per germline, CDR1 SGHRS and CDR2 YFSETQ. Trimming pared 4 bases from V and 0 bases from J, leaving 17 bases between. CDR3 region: CASSTGLTGSSYNSPLHF. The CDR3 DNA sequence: TGCGCCAGCAGCACGGGACTCACGGGGAGCTCCTATAATTCACCCCTCCACTTT.

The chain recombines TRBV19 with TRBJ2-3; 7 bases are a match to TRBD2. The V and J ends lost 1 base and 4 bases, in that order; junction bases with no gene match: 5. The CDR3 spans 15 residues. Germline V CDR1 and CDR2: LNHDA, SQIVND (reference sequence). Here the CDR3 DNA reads TGTGCCAGTAGTATAGGTGGGAGGGATGCAGATACGCAGTATTTT. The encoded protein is CASSIGGRDADTQYF.

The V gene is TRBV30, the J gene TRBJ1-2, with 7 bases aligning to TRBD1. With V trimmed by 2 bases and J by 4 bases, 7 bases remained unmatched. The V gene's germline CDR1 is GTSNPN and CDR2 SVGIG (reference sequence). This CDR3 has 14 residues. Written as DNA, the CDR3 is TGTGCCTGGAGTCACAGGGGTGACGGCTATGGCTACACCTTC. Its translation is CAWSHRGDGYGYTF.

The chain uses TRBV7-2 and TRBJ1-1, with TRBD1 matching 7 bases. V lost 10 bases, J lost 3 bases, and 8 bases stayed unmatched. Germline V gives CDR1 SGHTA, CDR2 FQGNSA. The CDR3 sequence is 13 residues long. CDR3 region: CANARQGHTEAFF. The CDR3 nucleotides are TGTGCCAACGCGCGACAGGGACACACTGAAGCTTTCTTT.